The T cell receptor beta chain under discussion was sequenced for a study of PD-1 blockade in classical Hodgkin lymphoma (dated by TCRdb to between 2020 and 2021). Study-level background: Nivolumab dosing was 3 mg/kg intravenously every 2 weeks, continuing until either disease progression or unacceptable toxicity. To define a peripheral blood immune signature of response to PD-1 blockade in classical Hodgkin lymphoma, the study combined TCR beta sequencing with CyTOF.

About this clone itself: What this receptor recognizes is not known. No base quality information exists; no much larger clone differs at one position.

The sample's time point label, decoded: cycle 4 day 1 (C4D1), after less than 7 weeks of nivolumab. Relapse after autologous stem cell transplantation had occurred in all trial patients, and cohorts A, B and C were distinguished by prior brentuximab vedotin exposure. The trial cohort was composed of around 60 patients with relapsed/refractory classical Hodgkin lymphoma, for whom complete response, partial response or progressive disease was recorded as best overall response. In the multi-cohort phase II CheckMate 205 trial, trial patients received single-agent nivolumab. An independent review committee assessed best overall response by applying the 2007 International Working Group response criteria. Trial PBMCs were obtained immediately prior to nivolumab initiation (C1D1) and on therapy at cycle 2 day 1 and cycle 4 day 1. Peripheral blood was collected in 8 mL Vacutainer Cell Preparation Tubes, from which PBMCs were isolated by centrifugation and then cryopreserved.

Measured from the cysteine to the phenylalanine, the CDR3 is 12 residues long. Kept here is only the CDR3 DNA, which spans 36 bases and is read in frame from base 1. Looking up the germline V gene (reference sequence) yields CDR1 SEHNR and CDR2 FQNEAQ. At the junction V is shortened by 2 bases and J by 6 bases, with 7 bases in between. Paper-wide results and their limitations: Only a single clinical trial cohort was studied, and what caused the repertoire differences, possibly disease activity or prior therapy, remained undefined. Diversity was lower in patients who began nivolumab less than 1 year after ASCT, so these patients were left out of later analyses to avoid confounding by immune reconstitution. Baseline TCR diversity was reported as lower in newly diagnosed patients than in healthy donors, and lower still in relapsed/refractory patients. By C4D1, a significant rise was seen in CD4+ TCR diversity but not in CD8+ TCR diversity (p=0.0027 vs p=0.16), and the rise was most apparent among complete responders (p=0.02). Trial patients achieving complete response had baseline diversity similar to newly diagnosed patients, whereas partial responders and progressors had significantly lower diversity.

The Qiagen DNeasy kit was used to extract genomic DNA both from unsorted PBMCs and from the negatively selected CD4+ and CD8+ fractions. Amplification of TCR beta CDR3 regions was done by immunoSEQ multiplex PCR with primers that anneal to V and J segments. Amplification bias was minimized using a synthetic immune receptor repertoire, and residual bias was removed computationally after sequencing. The published analysis was carried out like this. Custom Python scripts were used to quantify repertoire diversity as the Shannon entropy index. Unsorted, CD4+ and CD8+ repertoires were examined separately, except in combined analyses, for which CD4+ and CD8+ sequences were merged in silico. Clonal expansion was defined as a frequency increase of at least 2-fold after treatment compared with C1D1, and clones undetected at baseline were assigned a pseudocount of 0.5. Clones with 0 or 1 copy at C1D1 were defined as singleton clones, while clones with 2 or more copies were defined as non-singleton clones. Clones expanded in unsorted samples were annotated as CD4+, CD8+ or unknown by matching protein sequences in sorted samples from the same patient. Wilcoxon tests were applied to paired samples to test diversity changes from C1D1 to C4D1. TCRdb re-hosts the immuneACCESS table, in-frame sequences only. Its copies lack some clones; in the studies checked, an unresolved V gene accounts for under half of them, and the cause for the rest is not known. V, J and clone size were drawn from that table, and D and trimming were deduced from the DNA. This sample holds about 24,000 clones; more than 70% were observed only once. The top ten clones comprise roughly 21% of the sample.

The chain is assembled from TRBV7-9 and TRBJ1-1, with no D gene named confidently. The sequenced sample was peripheral blood mononuclear cells (PBMCs), obtained before the fourth cycle of nivolumab. This clonotype originated in a human donor with classical Hodgkin lymphoma. Here is the DNA: TGTGCCAGCAGCTTAAATCAGGCTGAAGCTTTCTTT. This gives the protein CASSLNQAEAFF.